Presented here are 9 T cell receptor beta chains from one specimen sequenced in a study of naive and memory T cell subsets. The treatment: skin biopsy from PPD injection site in Mantoux-positive individual. A UMI-containing oligonucleotide was joined by 3' ligation to the TCR cDNA template. Four PCR rounds used nested alpha and beta constant region primers plus the SP2 primer. MiXCR was run by TCRdb on the UMI-ligation and nested PCR reads, yielding one entry per CDR3 protein. Among about 37,000 distinct CDR3 sequences listed, 8% to 13% were seen once. Sequences were derived from skin, sampled from a tuberculin skin test site. Every receptor here comes from an adult in good health.

By sample share, this clonotype is medium-sized. The chain links TRBV6-1 to TRBJ2-1; D gene unclear. The CDR3 runs 12 residues. V was shortened by 2 bases and J by 9 bases, with 8 bases between the two germline ends. Germline CDR1 reads MNHNS; CDR2 reads SASEGT. CDR3 loop: CASSEWWGEQFF. The CDR3 DNA sequence: TGTGCCAGCAGTGAATGGTGGGGTGAGCAGTTCTTC.

This clonotype was detected ten times or more. The V gene is TRBV2, the J gene TRBJ2-7, with D possibly matching TRBD1 (5 bases). CDR1 and CDR2 (germline): SNHLY, FYNNEI. The V and J ends lost 2 bases and 2 bases respectively, with 10 bases between them. The CDR3 loop spans 14 amino acids. CDR3 bases: TGTGCCAGCAGTGAAAACAGGTCCCCCTACGAGCAGTACTTC. Its translation: CASSENRSPYEQYF.

This clonotype has ten or more counts. The rearrangement joins TRBV2 to TRBJ2-4; D gene uncertain. Germline CDR1 reads SNHLY; CDR2 reads FYNNEI. Trimming stripped 1 base from V and 5 bases from J, with 9 bases between. This CDR3 has 14 amino acids. CDR3 residues: CASSEGENENIQYF. CDR3 coding DNA: TGTGCCAGCAGTGAAGGAGAAAACGAAAACATTCAGTACTTC.

This clonotype came up many times. The V call is TRBV6-1, the J call TRBJ2-1, with 9 bases lining up with TRBD1. CDR1 is MNHNS and CDR2 is SASEGT in the germline V gene. CDR3 length equals 14 residues. Trimming took 6 bases from V and 8 from J; bases not matched to a gene: 8. The chain's CDR3 is CASRATGGMDEQFF. CDR3 DNA sequence: TGTGCCAGCAGGGCGACAGGGGGGATGGATGAGCAGTTCTTC.

The chain is built from TRBV20-1 and TRBJ1-1, with TRBD1 identical over 7 bases. The germline V gene has CDR1 DFQATT and CDR2 SNEGSKA (reference sequence). Trimming cost V 5 bases and J 5 bases; bases outside gene matches: 11. This CDR3 spans 14 amino acids. The CDR3 spells CSAYTGALGTEAFF. In nucleotides, the CDR3 is TGCAGTGCTTATACAGGGGCTTTGGGTACTGAAGCTTTCTTT.

This clonotype was picked up a small number of times. The chain uses TRBV11-2 and TRBJ2-5, with D uncertain. The V end lost 2 bases, the J end lost 1 base, and 11 bases lay between the germline ends. CDR3 size: 15 residues. CDR1 and CDR2 (germline): SGHAT, FQNNGV. The CDR3 sequence is CASSLWGQFQETQYF. For the CDR3, the DNA is TGTGCCAGCAGCTTATGGGGTCAGTTCCAAGAGACCCAGTACTTC.

The table lists this clonotype with many counts. The chain employs TRBV5-8 and TRBJ2-7; 7 nucleotides line up with TRBD1. J lost 0 bases, V lost 0 bases, and 3 bases had no gene match. This CDR3 is 15 amino acids long. CDR1 and CDR2 from the germline V gene are SGHTS and YDEGEE. The CDR3 reads CASSLDRGLSYEQYF. The CDR3 DNA reads TGTGCCAGCAGCTTGGATAGGGGGCTCTCCTACGAGCAGTACTTC.

This clonotype was seen at least ten times. The rearrangement links TRBV11-3 to TRBJ2-7, with a weak D call TRBD2 (5 bases). The V gene's germline CDR1 is SGHNT and CDR2 YENEEA. V lost 2 bases and J lost 4, with 9 bases in between. The CDR3 is 13 residues long. The CDR3 reads CASSLTTTYEQYF. In DNA form, the CDR3 reads TGTGCCAGCAGCTTAACGACTACATACGAGCAGTACTTC. Together with reference TRBV11-3 and TRBJ2-7, the CDR3 gives the full variable domain: EAGVVQSPRYKIIEKKQPVAFWCNPISGHNTLYWYLQNLGQGPELLIRYENEEAVDDSQLPKDRFSAERLKGVDSTLKIQPAELGDSAVYLCASSLTTTYEQYFGPGTRLTVT.

This clonotype came up many times. The chain employs TRBV29-1 and TRBJ1-5; D might be TRBD1 (6 bases). The V end was cut by 1 base, the J end by 4 bases, with 8 bases between. CDR3 size: 13 residues. Germline assignment: CDR1 SQVTM and CDR2 ANQGSEA. CDR3 DNA sequence: TGCAGCGTTGAAGGGGGGGCAAATCAGCCCCAGCATTTT. Translated: CSVEGGANQPQHF.